This T cell receptor beta chain was documented in a study of chemoradiotherapy in HPV16-positive cancers. Regarding the study as a whole: The functional HPV-specific definition rests on just a couple of HPV16-positive patients. Non-HPV-specific T cells did not expand in tumors during treatment, whereas candidate HPV-specific clones and E7-related motifs did. In HPV16-positive patients, HPV-responsive T-cell expansion tracked better recurrence-free survival.

On this clone itself: Its target is not known.

The germline V gene encodes CDR1 KGHSH and CDR2 LQKENI. Trimming took 6 bases from V and 5 from J; bases not matched to a gene: 11. The CDR3 contains 15 residues. The assay was immunoSEQ multiplex PCR, and TCRdb's table has in-frame clones only and misses some. The sample has tens of thousands of clones; 85% to 90% are singletons. The chain has TRBV18 and TRBJ2-7; 9 nucleotides agree with TRBD1. This receptor was obtained from a human donor with HPV-associated anogenital cancer. The sequencing used blood, collected from a patient who underwent chemoradiotherapy. The CDR3 reads CASSQKRTGDNEQYF. CDR3 coding DNA: TGTGCCAGCTCTCAAAAGCGGACAGGGGATAACGAGCAGTACTTC.